This T cell receptor beta chain was obtained from a study of cytomegalovirus exposure and HLA in healthy donors. As regards this clone: The junction differs from germline at one of its ends, possibly a read error.

The PCR contained 60 Vbeta and 13 Jbeta primers. TCRdb keeps only in-frame clones here, not all; method: immunoSEQ multiplex PCR. The top ten clones hold around 5% of a sample with 150,000 to 200,000 clones, about 80% of them seen once. Looked up from germline, CDR1 is WSHSY and CDR2 is SAAADI. This CDR3 has 10 amino acids. V and J are TRBV10-2 and TRBJ2-7; D is ambiguous. Specimen: PBMCs. The receptor was derived from a man aged 18 to 30 in good health and CMV-seronegative. The CDR3 loop reads CASSSYEQYF. The DNA for the CDR3 is TGCGCCAGCAGTTCCTACGAACAGTACTTC.